This T cell receptor beta chain is from a study of T cell repertoires in cytomegalovirus infection. The CDR3 has 15 amino acids. The V gene end was trimmed by 2 bases and the J gene end by 5 bases; junction bases not matched to a gene: 8. The V gene's germline CDR1 is MNHEY and CDR2 SVGAGI. TCRdb passed the reads through MiXCR, listing each CDR3 protein once. This table holds over 95,000 distinct CDR3 sequences, over 25% found once. Ten or more counts support this clonotype. Its antigen is not identified. Study conclusions and caveats: The study identified carriers of CMV plus the relevant HLA from cumulative public TCR beta family frequency.

The source of this sequence is a human donor in good health (CMV status not recorded). Some clones in this sample may be carry-over from other donors' samples. Material: CD8+ T cells from cultured PBMCs, obtained from culture after CMV antigen stimulation. V and J are TRBV6-5 and TRBJ2-7; 8 bases fit TRBD1. CDR3: CASSYLRTGWDEQYF. The CDR3 nucleotides are TGTGCCAGCAGTTACCTCAGGACAGGGTGGGACGAGCAGTACTTC.